The 16 T cell receptor beta chains reported below all come from one sample, sequenced in a study of blood T cell repertoires in COVID-19. This table comes from immunoSEQ multiplex PCR, and its TCRdb copy is limited to in-frame clones, with some not included. This repertoire shows 60,000 to 90,000 clones, 90% found once; its top ten account for under 0.8%. Sequenced input: peripheral blood. Receptors originate from a woman older than 75 with acute or convalescent COVID-19.

This chain joins TRBV28 and TRBJ1-4; TRBD1 might be the D (6 bases). The CDR3 consists of 13 residues. Trimming left V 7 bases short and J 4 bases short, with 10 bases between. Looked up from germline, CDR1 is MDHEN and CDR2 is SYDVKM. Here the CDR3 reads CASMQGNNEKLFF. The CDR3 coding sequence is TGTGCCAGCATGCAGGGGAATAATGAAAAACTGTTTTTT.

This chain uses TRBV5-4 with TRBJ2-5; 13 bases map to TRBD2. The CDR3 is 18 amino acids. Per the germline V gene, CDR1 is SGHNT and CDR2 is YYREEE (reference sequence). Unmatched junction bases numbered 9, after V lost 0 bases and J lost 4 bases. The DNA for the CDR3 is TGTGCCAGCAGCTTGGCACTAGCGGGGGGGCCCGCGGGAGAGACCCAGTACTTC. Amino acid sequence: CASSLALAGGPAGETQYF.

This chain uses TRBV6-5 with TRBJ1-5, with 10 bases identical to TRBD1. This CDR3 comprises 15 residues. The V and J ends lost 4 bases and 6 bases, in that order; junction bases with no gene match: 6. CDR1 MNHEY and CDR2 SVGAGI come from the germline V gene. CDR3: CASSSTGGRGQPQHF. The CDR3 DNA follows: TGTGCCAGCAGTTCGACAGGGGGCAGGGGTCAGCCCCAGCATTTT.

The V gene is TRBV7-2, the J gene TRBJ1-2, with D possibly being TRBD1 (6 bases). The germline gives CDR1 SGHTA, CDR2 FQGNSA. The CDR3 runs to 14 residues. V gave up 1 base and J gave up 7 bases, with 13 bases separating them. CDR3 sequence (DNA): TGTGCCAGCAGCTTAGTTTGGACACAGGGTGGCTACACCTTC. It specifies CASSLVWTQGGYTF.

The chain recombines TRBV19 with TRBJ2-2; 7 bases agree with TRBD1. The CDR3 is 16 amino acids. Germline V gives CDR1 LNHDA, CDR2 SQIVND (reference sequence). V lost 3 bases, J lost 2 bases, and 6 bases stayed unmatched. The CDR3 sequence: CASSIYGTVNTGELFF. The CDR3, as DNA: TGTGCCAGTAGTATTTACGGGACAGTTAACACCGGGGAGCTGTTTTTT.

The rearrangement uses TRBV28 and TRBJ2-7; tentatively, D is TRBD2 (6 bases). In germline, CDR1 is MDHEN, CDR2 SYDVKM. The ends were cut back, 5 bases at V and 5 bases at J, with 16 bases in the middle. The CDR3 extends over 14 amino acids. DNA of the CDR3: TGTGCCAGCAGTCCCCCCGGAGGGCGGAACGAGCAGTACTTC. It codes for CASSPPGGRNEQYF.

This clone showed up just a few times. The chain recombines TRBV6-6 with TRBJ2-2; D unclear. Germline values: CDR1 MNHNY, CDR2 SVGAGI (reference sequence). CDR3 size: 12 residues. Trimming cost V 4 bases and J 6 bases, with 6 bases left between them. CDR3 in amino acids: CASSSFPGELFF. DNA for the CDR3: TGTGCCAGCAGTTCTTTCCCCGGGGAGCTGTTTTTT.

CDR3 region: CAGNSGGVTGELFF. The DNA of the CDR3 is TGTGCCGGAAATAGCGGGGGGGTTACCGGGGAGCTGTTTTTT. The gene calls are TRBV2 and TRBJ2-2, with 11 bases matching TRBD2. The V segment lost 11 bases and the J segment 5 bases; nucleotides outside the gene matches: 7. This CDR3 region has 14 residues. Germline V gene lookup returns CDR1 SNHLY and CDR2 FYNNEI.

In its sample, this clone was seen once. The V gene is TRBV5-4, the J gene TRBJ2-4, with D perhaps TRBD1 (6 bases). Per the germline V gene, CDR1 is SGHNT and CDR2 is YYREEE (reference sequence). Between the trimmed V and J ends, which lost 3 bases and 6 bases, there was a span of 16 bases. The CDR3 extends over 15 amino acids. CDR3 DNA: TGTGCCAGCAGCTATCCGGGACAAGCAGTAAACATTCAGTACTTC. Translating it yields CASSYPGQAVNIQYF.

The chain combines TRBV28 with TRBJ1-1, with D maybe TRBD1 (6 bases). Trimming removed 5 bases at V and 8 bases at J, with 18 bases between. The CDR3 spans 14 residues. CDR1 and CDR2 (germline): MDHEN, SYDVKM. The CDR3, as DNA: TGTGCCAGCAGTCCACCATCGCCAGGGGTAGAAGCTTTCTTT. The encoded protein is CASSPPSPGVEAFF.

This chain connects TRBV5-1 to TRBJ1-3; 9 positions match TRBD1. This CDR3 contains 14 residues. The J segment lost 2 bases and the V segment lost 5 bases, leaving 2 bases of the junction unmatched. Looked up from germline, CDR1 is SGHRS and CDR2 is YFSETQ. The DNA of the CDR3 is TGCGCCAGCAGACAGGGGGCTGCTGGAAACACCATATATTTT. Translated, it gives CASRQGAAGNTIYF.

This chain uses TRBV6-1 with TRBJ1-2; 7 bases match TRBD1. CDR3 size: 13 residues. In germline, CDR1 is MNHNS, CDR2 SASEGT. V lost 3 bases, J lost 4 bases, and 2 bases stayed unmatched. The DNA of the CDR3 is TGTGCCAGCAGTGAGACAGGGACCTATGGCTACACCTTC. Protein sequence: CASSETGTYGYTF.

The chain employs TRBV21-1 and TRBJ1-2; the tabulated D call, TRBD1, remains unverified against the DNA. TRBV21-1 is given as a pseudogene. CDR3 length: 14 residues. The CDR3 is CASSTGQGVYGYTF. In nucleotides, the CDR3 is TGTGCCAGCAGCACGGGACAGGGGGTCTATGGCTACACCTTC.

This clone was seen once. The V call is TRBV7-6, the J call TRBJ2-1; 11 bases are shared with TRBD2. J was trimmed by 3 bases and V by 1 base; bases with no gene match: 5. The germline gives CDR1 SGHVS, CDR2 FNYEAQ. This CDR3 is built from 17 residues. The CDR3 here is CASSLVASGRIYNEQFF. The CDR3 DNA follows: TGTGCCAGCAGCTTAGTTGCTAGCGGGAGGATCTACAATGAGCAGTTCTTC. Full variable domain (missing parts from reference TRBV7-6 and TRBJ2-1): GAGVSQSPRYKVTKRGQDVALRCDPISGHVSLYWYRQALGQGPEFLTYFNYEAQQDKSGLPNDRFSAERPEGSISTLTIQRTEQRDSAMYRCASSLVASGRIYNEQFFGPGTRLTVL.

The chain employs TRBV6-4 and TRBJ1-3, with D uncertain. The germline V gene encodes CDR1 MRHNA and CDR2 SNTAGT. V lost 8 bases and J lost 0, with 14 bases in between. The CDR3 runs 15 residues. The CDR3 coding sequence is TGTGCCAGCGAGATCGACACGGACTCTGGAAACACCATATATTTT. This translates into CASEIDTDSGNTIYF.

The chain couples TRBV28 to TRBJ1-5, with 9 positions matching TRBD1. This CDR3 is built from 15 residues. V gave up 10 bases and J gave up 1 base; unmatched junction bases: 8. CDR1 and CDR2 (germline): MDHEN, SYDVKM. The CDR3 sequence: CATISGQGSNQPQHF. CDR3 bases: TGTGCCACCATTTCAGGACAGGGGAGCAATCAGCCCCAGCATTTT.